Listed below are T cell receptor beta chains from one sample, sequenced in a study of blood T cell repertoires in COVID-19. Measured with immunoSEQ multiplex PCR; TCRdb has only the in-frame clones, and not every one. Seen here are under 250,000 clones, around 84% observed once, and the top ten hold 5.1%. The sample was peripheral blood. These receptors came from a woman in her sixties or seventies who had recovered from COVID-19. The conserved cysteine and the conserved F or W are not part of the CDR3 here. Each record gives: J gene, V gene, clone size, CDR3 protein. Clone size, where shown, is once, few, many, or a class for clones that have expanded.

TRBJ2-2,TRBV7-3,-,ASSLSPVPGELF
TRBJ2-3,TRBV9,once,ASSPGTSGGPSTDTQY
TRBJ1-1,TRBV11-3,few,ASSLDSSRGTEAF
TRBJ2-5,TRBV10-3,-,AISGPSDGEGEETQY
TRBJ1-2,TRBV4-2,-,ASSQDTPDRAYGYT
TRBJ1-3,TRBV4-1,few,ASSQEQNSGNTIY
TRBJ1-1,TRBV19,few,ASGQAMNTEAF
TRBJ1-1,TRBV6-6,-,ASIGTRGEAF
TRBJ1-1,TRBV5-1,-,ASSPQDLSTEAF
TRBJ1-1,TRBV7-9,-,ASSLEGGMNTEAF
TRBJ1-1,TRBV5-1,-,ASRGTDNTEAF
TRBJ2-7,TRBV29-1,-,SVGGLAAPYEQY
TRBJ1-4,TRBV9,-,ASSEGAGDEKLF
TRBJ2-7,TRBV5-6,-,ASTDWTGAIPYEQY
TRBJ1-5,TRBV6-6,-,ASRRYGDPGSNQPQH
TRBJ1-2,TRBV3-1/TRBV3-2,-,ASSQRTTQRGYT
TRBJ1-1,TRBV12-3/TRBV12-4,-,ASSFREAF
TRBJ2-7,TRBV3-1/TRBV3-2,-,ASSQIGGEQY
TRBJ2-2,TRBV24-1,-,ATSDLTGNTGELF
TRBJ2-2,TRBV7-3,-,ASSSSGAVGELF
TRBJ2-3,TRBV2,-,ASSLAGGSTDTQY
TRBJ2-3,TRBV23-1,-,ASSLPDTQY
TRBJ1-1,TRBV5-1,few,ASSLTGTDEAF
TRBJ2-7,TRBV4-1,-,ASSPPFRLDEQY
TRBJ2-3,TRBV5-4,-,ASSLDKRGAPDTQY
TRBJ1-4,TRBV10-3,-,AISPGTGTEKLF
TRBJ1-2,TRBV3-1/TRBV3-2,-,ASSPKGLGIYGYT
TRBJ1-5,TRBV6-5,-,ASSPGYQPQH
TRBJ1-6,TRBV3-1/TRBV3-2,-,ASSQEARIYNSPLH
TRBJ2-2,TRBV11-1,-,ASSLSSNTGELF
TRBJ1-5,TRBV7-2,-,ASSLGAVSNQPQH
TRBJ2-5,TRBV5-6,-,ASSIRETQY
TRBJ2-5,TRBV7-9,-,ASSFSGRSEETQY
TRBJ1-2,TRBV4-2,few,ASSQDRSSYGYT
TRBJ2-7,TRBV7-6,-,ASSLDRAGPYEQY